This T cell receptor beta chain originates from a study of T cell repertoires in aging, cancer and after chemotherapy. About the research overall: Repeat sampling of healthy donors over several months to years showed clear clonal overlap. Overall study results and limits: Across the chemotherapy interval, each cancer cohort showed higher median generation probability, suggesting thymic rebound. Compared with age-matched healthy donors, untreated hematological or solid cancer patients showed higher blood TCR clonality. No conclusions about immunological memory after chemotherapy can be drawn from the repertoire data.

Peripheral blood genomic DNA, not sorted cells or RNA, was the template. The V end was cut by 6 bases, the J end by 0 bases, with 21 bases between. The CDR3 has 18 residues. Germline CDR1 MNHEY, CDR2 SMNVEV (reference sequence). TRB rearrangements spanning V, D and J were amplified using mixed TRB-A/B primers. TCRdb reprocessed the multiplex PCR reads with MiXCR, giving one entry per CDR3 protein. This table holds under 9,500 distinct CDR3 sequences, around 57% found once. A word on this clonotype: Its antigen is undetermined.

The rearrangement joins TRBV27 to TRBJ2-1; D may be TRBD1 or TRBD2 (5 bases each). This TCR was sampled from a human donor in good health. Specimen: blood. The CDR3 DNA is TGTGCCAGCAGCCCTTTTCCCTACGGGGACGACTCCTACAATGAGCAGTTCTTC. Translated: CASSPFPYGDDSYNEQFF.